The 17 T cell receptor beta chains below were found in one sample sequenced in a study of cytotoxic CD8 clonotypes in ibrutinib-treated CLL. Profiling relied on immunoSEQ multiplex PCR, and the TCRdb table lists in-frame clones only, not all of them. This sample has about 140,000 clones, with around 77% found just once. The sequenced sample was PBMCs, obtained after 12 months of ibrutinib treatment. These receptors came from a human donor with chronic lymphocytic leukemia.

The rearrangement links TRBV5-8 to TRBJ2-7; 10 bases are shared with TRBD1. The V gene end was trimmed by 4 bases and the J gene end by 1 base; junction bases not matched to a gene: 2. This CDR3 region has 14 residues. The V gene's germline CDR1 is SGHTS and CDR2 YDEGEE. The CDR3 DNA follows: TGTGCCAGCAGCCCGGGACAGGGGTCCTACGAGCAGTACTTC. Amino acid sequence: CASSPGQGSYEQYF.

The chain couples TRBV28 to TRBJ2-7, with TRBD2 identical over 7 bases. This CDR3 region has 15 residues. Germline assignment: CDR1 MDHEN and CDR2 SYDVKM. V shed 6 bases and J 2 bases; nucleotides not matched to a gene: 10. CDR3 region: CASSLRLADTYEQYF. CDR3 nucleotides: TGTGCCAGCAGCCTAAGACTAGCTGACACCTACGAGCAGTACTTC.

V and J are TRBV4-1 and TRBJ1-4; TRBD1 aligns across 10 bases. Trimming at V came to 0 bases and at J to 7 bases, leaving 8 bases not matched to a gene. Germline V gives CDR1 MGHRA, CDR2 YSYEKL. The CDR3 has 17 amino acids. For the CDR3, the DNA is TGCGCCAGCAGCCAAGACGGGCTAGGGACAGGGGTTGAAAAACTGTTTTTT. Its translation is CASSQDGLGTGVEKLFF.

The chain links TRBV30 to TRBJ2-2; D is unclear. The CDR3 spans 13 residues. V was clipped by 0 bases and J by 4 bases, with 6 bases between them. The germline CDR1 and CDR2 sequences are GTSNPN and SVGIG (reference sequence). The CDR3 reads CAWSVQGTGELFF. As DNA, the CDR3 is TGTGCCTGGAGTGTACAAGGCACCGGGGAGCTGTTTTTT.

This chain joins TRBV13 and TRBJ2-7; 8 bases agree with TRBD2. CDR3 length equals 18 residues. The germline V gene has CDR1 PRHDT and CDR2 FYEKMQ (reference sequence). V dropped 2 bases and J dropped 0; count of bases not matched to a gene: 12. The CDR3, as DNA: TGTGCCAGCAGCTTATTCGGTAGCGGGGCCTTCCTCTCCTACGAGCAGTACTTC. Its protein product is CASSLFGSGAFLSYEQYF.

V gene TRBV15 combines with J gene TRBJ1-5; the D is unclear. This CDR3 comprises 12 residues. Trimming stripped 0 bases from V and 11 bases from J, with 8 bases between. Germline V CDR1 and CDR2: LNHNV, YYDKDF (reference sequence). The CDR3: CATSRDLGSQHF. The CDR3 DNA sequence: TGTGCCACCAGCAGAGATCTGGGGTCCCAGCATTTT.

The chain is built from TRBV7-8 and TRBJ2-7, with 7 bases lining up with TRBD1. V dropped 0 bases and J dropped 2; count of bases not matched to a gene: 1. The germline V gene encodes CDR1 SGHVS and CDR2 FQNEAQ. There are 14 residues in the CDR3. CDR3: CASSLAGQAYEQYF. CDR3 DNA sequence: TGTGCCAGCAGCTTAGCAGGACAGGCCTACGAGCAGTACTTC.

This rearrangement joins TRBV7-8 to TRBJ2-3; no definite D call. The CDR3 consists of 8 residues. Germline CDR1 reads SGHVS; CDR2 reads FQNEAQ. The V end lost 2 bases, the J end lost 12 bases, and 0 bases lay between the germline ends. CDR3 in amino acids: CASSLQYF. The CDR3 DNA sequence: TGTGCCAGCAGCTTACAGTATTTT.

The genes are TRBV7-9 and TRBJ2-3; D might be TRBD2 (5 bases). Trimming removed 5 bases from V and 7 bases from J, with 25 bases in between. Germline CDR1 reads SEHNR; CDR2 reads FQNEAQ (reference sequence). The length of the CDR3 is 17 residues. The chain's CDR3 is CASSPPRVAPDGNTQYF. In DNA form, the CDR3 reads TGTGCCAGCAGCCCGCCTAGGGTAGCACCCGACGGGAATACGCAGTATTTT.

This chain uses TRBV4-3 with TRBJ2-1, with D possibly being TRBD1 (6 bases). The V and J ends lost 0 bases and 0 bases respectively, with 12 bases between them. Germline CDR1 is LGHNA and CDR2 is YSLEER. The CDR3 sequence is 17 residues long. The CDR3 sequence is CASSQDQWTASYNEQFF. The CDR3 coding sequence is TGCGCCAGCAGCCAAGATCAGTGGACAGCCTCCTACAATGAGCAGTTCTTC.

The chain uses TRBV27 and TRBJ2-7, with TRBD1 identical over 7 bases. The CDR3 extends over 15 amino acids. The germline V gene encodes CDR1 MNHEY and CDR2 SMNVEV (reference sequence). J gave up 3 bases and V 5 bases, and 10 bases lay outside the gene matches. CDR3 DNA sequence: TGTGCCAGCAGTCCAAACTTTCGACAGGGCTACGAGCAGTACTTC. Translating it yields CASSPNFRQGYEQYF.

V gene TRBV4-2 combines with J gene TRBJ1-2, with a possible D match to TRBD1 (5 bases). CDR1 LGHNA and CDR2 YNFKEQ come from the germline V gene. V lost 0 bases, J lost 5 bases, and 13 bases lay in between. The CDR3 has 15 residues. The CDR3 nucleotides are TGTGCCAGCAGCCAAGATACAGGTGCCACTTATGGCTACACCTTC. Its translation: CASSQDTGATYGYTF.

The V call is TRBV27, the J call TRBJ2-6; no clear D gene. Germline assignment: CDR1 MNHEY and CDR2 SMNVEV (reference sequence). This CDR3 comprises 13 residues. V lost 4 bases and J lost 1, with 2 bases in between. CDR3 in amino acids: CASSSSGANVLTF. The CDR3 DNA is TGTGCCAGCAGTTCTTCTGGGGCCAACGTCCTGACTTTC.

The CDR3, as DNA: TGTGCCAGCAGTTACTCCACAGGGGGCAGCCAAGAGACCCAGTACTTC. Residues: CASSYSTGGSQETQYF. The chain carries TRBV28 and TRBJ2-5, with 9 bases aligning to TRBD1. CDR3 length: 16 residues. The junction had 7 bases not matched to a gene; V was cut back by 4 bases and J by 1 base. CDR1 is MDHEN, CDR2 SYDVKM, per germline. The full variable domain, its missing parts supplied by reference TRBV28 and TRBJ2-5, is DVKVTQSSRYLVKRTGEKVFLECVQDMDHENMFWYRQDPGLGLRLIYFSYDVKMKEKGDIPEGYSVSREKKERFSLILESASTNQTSMYLCASSYSTGGSQETQYFGPGTRLLVL.

The chain has TRBV5-1 and TRBJ1-1, with a tentative D call TRBD1 (5 bases). Trimming cost V 2 bases and J 9 bases, with 14 bases left between them. This CDR3 contains 13 residues. Germline V gene lookup returns CDR1 SGHRS and CDR2 YFSETQ. In DNA, the CDR3 is TGCGCCAGCAGCTTAGGGGTATTCGCACAAGCTTTCTTT. Translation: CASSLGVFAQAFF.

This clone was seen just once. The chain recombines TRBV19 with TRBJ1-2, with 7 bases fitting TRBD1. J was trimmed by 4 bases and V by 5 bases; bases with no gene match: 16. The CDR3 runs to 17 residues. Germline V CDR1 and CDR2: LNHDA, SQIVND (reference sequence). CDR3: CASSHLFIRGGGYGYTF. CDR3 in DNA: TGTGCCAGTAGTCACCTATTTATCAGGGGGGGCGGCTATGGCTACACCTTC.

The rearrangement uses TRBV6-1 and TRBJ2-1; TRBD1 is a possible D gene (6 bases). The V end was cut by 0 bases, the J end by 4 bases, with 13 bases between. The CDR3 length is 16 residues. Germline V gene data show CDR1 as MNHNS and CDR2 as SASEGT. The CDR3 sequence is CASSEALQGFYNEQFF. The CDR3 nucleotides are TGTGCCAGCAGTGAAGCGCTACAGGGTTTTTACAATGAGCAGTTCTTC.